This T cell receptor beta chain was identified in a study of T cell changes during pregnancy in multiple sclerosis (dated by TCRdb to about 2019). Regarding the study in general: In women with multiple sclerosis, the researchers looked at how the T cell repertoire shifted as pregnancy progressed.

V is reduced by 6 bases and J by 9 bases, leaving a spacing of 12 bases between them. For CDR1 and CDR2, the germline V gene lists MNHEY and SVGAGI. The CDR3 goes from the cysteine to the phenylalanine over 12 residues. Only the CDR3 DNA is retained, 36 bases long and in frame from the first base. This clone was detected a few times. This clone's antigen is unknown. No qualities accompany the bases; no much larger clone lies one base away. Library construction relied on the immunoSEQ multiplex PCR assay. TCRdb mirrors the immuneACCESS table, restricted to in-frame sequences. Some clones are absent from its copies; in checked studies, under half trace to an unresolved V gene, and the reason for the others is unknown. Recorded for this sample are about 40,000 clones; 91% of them occurred a single time. The ten largest clones add up to 0.5% of the sample.

The receptor chain draws on TRBV6-5 and TRBJ2-1; a weak D assignment points to TRBD2 (6 bases agree). The source material was CD4+ T cells from peripheral blood mononuclear cells, sampled in the second trimester of pregnancy. The clonotype was recovered from a female donor in good health, enrolled as a control in a pregnancy study. CDR3 protein: CASREGVGEQFF. In nucleotide form, the sequence is TGTGCCAGCAGGGAGGGAGTGGGTGAGCAGTTCTTC.